The entry below gives a single T cell receptor (beta chain) sequence along with its context. The data derive from a study of shared clonotypes between healthy human individuals. Looking at the study overall: Each donor contributed plates that comprised three CD4 naive, three CD4 memory, two CD8 naive and one CD8 memory.

The CD4+ fraction was divided into a CD45RA+ naive subset and a CD45RA-negative memory subset. The CDR3 contains 16 residues. Germline values: CDR1 SGHNT, CDR2 YYREEE (reference sequence). Trimming took 4 bases from V and 8 from J, leaving 22 bases between them. Running of the assay took place at deep level. TCRdb's table, derived via immunoSEQ multiplex PCR, lists solely in-frame clones and lacks some. The data show about a million clones, with approximately 72% seen just once and 1.2% to 1.5% held by the top ten. The rearrangement links TRBV5-4 to TRBJ2-1; D gene unclear. This receptor was identified in a man aged 18-30 years in good health. The sequenced sample consisted of memory CD4+ T cells sorted from blood. Subset here: CD45RA-negative fraction. CDR3 in amino acids: CASSPPGDGLIYEQFF. The CDR3 nucleotides are TGTGCCAGCAGCCCCCCTGGCGATGGGCTTATTTATGAGCAGTTCTTC. The full variable domain, completed using reference TRBV5-4 and TRBJ2-1, is ETGVTQSPTHLIKTRGQQVTLRCSSQSGHNTVSWYQQALGQGPQFIFQYYREEENGRGNFPPRFSGLQFPNYSSELNVNALELDDSALYLCASSPPGDGLIYEQFFGPGTRLTVL.